The rows below give T cell receptor beta chains drawn from one sample of a study of T cells after yellow fever vaccination. TCRdb re-called the 5' RACE reads with MiXCR, one entry per CDR3 protein. The repertoire has 200,000 to 300,000 distinct CDR3 sequences, 6.7% of them found once; the top ten carry about 0.95%. The sample in question was CD4+ T cells sorted from PBMCs, obtained on the day of the yellow fever booster vaccination. Every receptor here comes from a man aged 25-40 years who received the YFV17D yellow fever vaccine. Both conserved end residues are part of each CDR3. D genes are given only for firm matches. Clone size, where shown, is once, few, many, or a class for clones that have expanded.

CDR3aa: CASSRTVYNEQFF
CDR3nt: TGTGCCAGCAGCCGGACCGTCTACAATGAGCAGTTCTTC
abundance: many
v_gene: TRBV7-2
d_gene: .
j_gene: TRBJ2-1

CDR3aa: CSARLWPDRPNTEAFF
CDR3nt: TGCAGTGCTAGATTGTGGCCGGACAGACCGAACACTGAAGCTTTCTTT
abundance: .
v_gene: TRBV20-1
d_gene: .
j_gene: TRBJ1-1

CDR3aa: CASSVEGGRALETQYF
CDR3nt: TGTGCCAGCAGCGTAGAGGGAGGGAGGGCCCTAGAGACCCAGTACTTC
abundance: .
v_gene: TRBV9
d_gene: TRBD2
j_gene: TRBJ2-5

CDR3aa: CASSLTGGYTEAFF
CDR3nt: TGTGCCAGCAGCTTAACAGGGGGCTACACTGAAGCTTTCTTT
abundance: many
v_gene: TRBV12-3/TRBV12-4
d_gene: TRBD1
j_gene: TRBJ1-1

CDR3aa: CASSLYRGTEAFF
CDR3nt: TGTGCCAGCAGCTTATACAGGGGCACTGAAGCTTTCTTT
abundance: many
v_gene: TRBV7-2
d_gene: TRBD1
j_gene: TRBJ1-1

CDR3aa: CATSSRAGGQETQYF
CDR3nt: TGTGCCACCTCTTCCAGGGCGGGCGGCCAAGAGACCCAGTACTTC
abundance: .
v_gene: TRBV24-1
d_gene: .
j_gene: TRBJ2-5

CDR3aa: CASSYPSGVGYTF
CDR3nt: TGTGCCAGCAGTTACCCCTCAGGGGTCGGCTACACCTTC
abundance: few
v_gene: TRBV12-3/TRBV12-4
d_gene: .
j_gene: TRBJ1-2

CDR3aa: CSATVERDLYEQYF
CDR3nt: TGCAGTGCTACCGTCGAGCGGGACCTATACGAGCAGTACTTC
abundance: .
v_gene: TRBV20-1
d_gene: TRBD2
j_gene: TRBJ2-7

CDR3aa: CASSPPQIPTGELFF
CDR3nt: TGTGCCAGCTCACCACCGCAGATTCCCACCGGGGAGCTGTTTTTT
abundance: few
v_gene: TRBV18
d_gene: .
j_gene: TRBJ2-2

CDR3aa: CSASRSENTEAFF
CDR3nt: TGCAGCGCCAGTCGGAGCGAGAACACTGAAGCTTTCTTT
abundance: .
v_gene: TRBV29-1
d_gene: .
j_gene: TRBJ1-1

CDR3aa: CAISEGGGRAPYEQYF
CDR3nt: TGTGCCATCAGTGAAGGTGGCGGGAGGGCTCCCTACGAGCAGTACTTC
abundance: .
v_gene: TRBV10-3
d_gene: TRBD2
j_gene: TRBJ2-7

CDR3aa: CASNSLPSGSSNTGELFF
CDR3nt: TGCGCCAGCAACTCTCTACCTAGCGGGAGTTCGAACACCGGGGAGCTGTTTTTT
abundance: .
v_gene: TRBV5-1
d_gene: TRBD2
j_gene: TRBJ2-2

CDR3aa: CSASTLRRESDTQYF
CDR3nt: TGCAGTGCTTCCACCCTCCGGCGGGAGTCCGATACGCAGTATTTT
abundance: many
v_gene: TRBV20-1
d_gene: TRBD2
j_gene: TRBJ2-3

CDR3aa: CSARDYPEAFF
CDR3nt: TGCAGTGCTAGAGATTACCCCGAAGCTTTCTTT
abundance: .
v_gene: TRBV20-1
d_gene: .
j_gene: TRBJ1-1

CDR3aa: CASRLFASSYNEQFF
CDR3nt: TGTGCCAGCAGGCTATTTGCGTCGTCCTACAATGAGCAGTTCTTC
abundance: few
v_gene: TRBV2
d_gene: .
j_gene: TRBJ2-1

CDR3aa: CASSAHRNTEAFF
CDR3nt: TGTGCCAGCAGCGCCCACAGGAACACTGAAGCTTTCTTT
abundance: .
v_gene: TRBV7-2
d_gene: .
j_gene: TRBJ1-1

CDR3aa: CSAARSQETQYF
CDR3nt: TGCAGTGCTGCTAGATCCCAAGAGACCCAGTACTTC
abundance: many
v_gene: TRBV20-1
d_gene: .
j_gene: TRBJ2-5